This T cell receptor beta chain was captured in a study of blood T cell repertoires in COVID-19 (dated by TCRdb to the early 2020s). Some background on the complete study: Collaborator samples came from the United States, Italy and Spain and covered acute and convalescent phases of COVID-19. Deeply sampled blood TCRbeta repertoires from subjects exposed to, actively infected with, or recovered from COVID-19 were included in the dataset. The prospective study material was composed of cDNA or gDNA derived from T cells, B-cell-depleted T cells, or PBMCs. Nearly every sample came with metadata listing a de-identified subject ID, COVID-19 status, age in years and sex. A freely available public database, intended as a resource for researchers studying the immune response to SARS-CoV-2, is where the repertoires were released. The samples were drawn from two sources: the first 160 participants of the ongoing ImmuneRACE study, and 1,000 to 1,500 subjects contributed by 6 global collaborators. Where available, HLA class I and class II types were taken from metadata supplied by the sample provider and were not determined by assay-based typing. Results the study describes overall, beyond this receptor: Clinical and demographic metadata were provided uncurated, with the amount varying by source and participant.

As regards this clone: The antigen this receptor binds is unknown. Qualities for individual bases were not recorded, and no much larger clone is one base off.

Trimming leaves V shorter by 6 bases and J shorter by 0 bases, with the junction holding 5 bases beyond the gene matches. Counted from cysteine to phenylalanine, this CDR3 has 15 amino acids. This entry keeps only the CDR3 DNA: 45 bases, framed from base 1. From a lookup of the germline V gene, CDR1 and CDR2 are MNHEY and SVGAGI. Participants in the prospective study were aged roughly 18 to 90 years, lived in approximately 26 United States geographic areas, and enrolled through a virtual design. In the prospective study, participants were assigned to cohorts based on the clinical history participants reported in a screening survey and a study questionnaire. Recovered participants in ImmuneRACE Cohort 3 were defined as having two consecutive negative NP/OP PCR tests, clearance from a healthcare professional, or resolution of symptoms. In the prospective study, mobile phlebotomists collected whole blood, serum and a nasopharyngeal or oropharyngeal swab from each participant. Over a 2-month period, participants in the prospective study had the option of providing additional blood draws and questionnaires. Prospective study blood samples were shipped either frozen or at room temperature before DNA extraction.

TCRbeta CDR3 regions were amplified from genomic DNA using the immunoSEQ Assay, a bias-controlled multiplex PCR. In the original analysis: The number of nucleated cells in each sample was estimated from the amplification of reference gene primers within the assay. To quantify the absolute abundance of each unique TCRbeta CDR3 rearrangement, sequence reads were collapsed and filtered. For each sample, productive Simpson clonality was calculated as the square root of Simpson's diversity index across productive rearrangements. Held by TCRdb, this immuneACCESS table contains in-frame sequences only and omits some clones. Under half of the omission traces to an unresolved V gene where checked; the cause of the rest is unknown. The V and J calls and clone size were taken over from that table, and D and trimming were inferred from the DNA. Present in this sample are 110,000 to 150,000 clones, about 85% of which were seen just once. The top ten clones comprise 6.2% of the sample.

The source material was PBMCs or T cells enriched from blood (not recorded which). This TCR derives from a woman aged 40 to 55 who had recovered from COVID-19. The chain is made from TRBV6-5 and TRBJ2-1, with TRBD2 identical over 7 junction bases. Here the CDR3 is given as CASRQAGNSYNEQFF. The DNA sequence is TGTGCCAGCAGACAAGCGGGGAACTCCTACAATGAGCAGTTCTTC.